The 24 T cell receptor beta chains below come from one sample, sequenced in a study of CD8 T cells in ankylosing spondylitis. MiXCR was run by TCRdb on the 5' RACE reads, yielding one entry per CDR3 protein. Counted here are about 170,000 distinct CDR3 sequences, 15% to 20% occurring once; the ten biggest clones make up over 7%. Material for sequencing was blood, either unsorted or a sorted T cell fraction (not recorded which). These receptors originate from a male donor with ankylosing spondylitis or in good health (not recorded which).

This clonotype was seen repeatedly, ten times or more. The chain uses TRBV28 and TRBJ1-6, with D hard to call. The V gene's germline CDR1 is MDHEN and CDR2 SYDVKM. The germline V and J ends were trimmed by 4 bases and 1 base, with 11 bases remaining between them. The CDR3 length is 16 residues. As DNA, the CDR3 is TGTGCCAGCAGTTCTTTCGACCCTTCCTATAATTCACCCCTCCACTTT. This gives the protein CASSSFDPSYNSPLHF.

This clonotype was seen ten or more times. The CDR3 nucleotides are TGTGCCAGCAGTTTACTGAAGGCGGGTGAGCAGTTCTTC. This encodes CASSLLKAGEQFF. J is TRBJ2-1 and V is TRBV28, with D perhaps TRBD2 (5 bases). CDR3 length: 13 amino acids. V dropped 2 bases and J dropped 9 bases, with 11 bases sitting between them. From germline, CDR1 is MDHEN and CDR2 SYDVKM.

The chain combines TRBV6-5 with TRBJ2-4; 14 nucleotides line up with TRBD2. Germline CDR1 is MNHEY and CDR2 is SVGAGI. This CDR3 comprises 17 residues. V was pared by 2 bases and J by 10 bases, with 10 bases of the junction left unmatched. The CDR3 loop reads CASSYVVTSGRGPIQYF. CDR3 in DNA: TGTGCCAGCAGTTACGTAGTGACTAGCGGGAGGGGTCCTATTCAGTACTTC.

This clonotype was counted many times. Here the CDR3 reads CASSAGTGGTEAFF. As DNA, the CDR3 is TGCGCCAGCAGCGCGGGGACAGGGGGCACTGAAGCTTTCTTT. The rearrangement uses TRBV5-1 and TRBJ1-1; 11 positions match TRBD1. The V segment lost 4 bases and the J segment 4 bases; nucleotides outside the gene matches: 3. The CDR3 has 14 residues. In germline, CDR1 is SGHRS, CDR2 YFSETQ.

The genes are TRBV6-1 and TRBJ2-5; the match to TRBD1 covers 10 bases. The CDR3 totals 16 residues. Germline assignment: CDR1 MNHNS and CDR2 SASEGT. V lost 5 bases, J lost 6 bases, and 12 bases stayed unmatched. CDR3 in amino acids: CASSTTGTGAIQTQYF. The CDR3 coding sequence is TGTGCCAGCAGTACCACTGGGACAGGGGCTATTCAGACCCAGTACTTC.

The chain uses TRBV12-3 or TRBV12-4 and TRBJ2-5, with 10 bases lining up with TRBD1. The CDR3 sequence is 15 residues long. Losses at the gene ends were 3 bases for V and 3 bases for J; bases not matched to a gene: 4. CDR3 loop: CASSFEGQGKETQYF. DNA for the CDR3: TGTGCCAGCAGTTTTGAGGGACAGGGGAAAGAGACCCAGTACTTC.

This clonotype was seen ten or more times. The chain has TRBV20-1 and TRBJ1-1, with 7 bases lining up with TRBD1. The germline CDR1 and CDR2 sequences are DFQATT and SNEGSKA (reference sequence). This CDR3 has 13 residues. Trimming at V came to 5 bases and at J to 2 bases, leaving 5 bases not matched to a gene. CDR3 in amino acids: CSARQGRNTEAFF. The CDR3 coding sequence is TGCAGTGCTCGACAGGGCAGAAACACTGAAGCTTTCTTT.

This clonotype was detected many times. This chain links TRBV3-1 with TRBJ2-2, with D unclear. Between the trimmed V and J ends, which lost 1 base and 10 bases, there was a span of 7 bases. CDR1 is LGHDT, CDR2 YNNKEL, per germline (reference sequence). The CDR3 spans 12 residues. CDR3 in DNA: TGTGCCAGCAGCCAAGCTCCGGCGGAGCTGTTTTTT. The encoded protein is CASSQAPAELFF.

This clonotype appeared a few times. The rearrangement joins TRBV6-5 to TRBJ1-1, with D unresolved. Germline CDR1 reads MNHEY; CDR2 reads SVGAGI. The V end was cut by 4 bases, the J end by 0 bases, with 12 bases between. CDR3 length: 15 amino acids. The CDR3 DNA reads as TGTGCCAGCAGTTCCCTACCGCCCTTGAACACTGAAGCTTTCTTT. It yields the protein CASSSLPPLNTEAFF.

The CDR3 bases are TGTGCCAGCAGCTTGGAGGGGGGGATAGATACGCAGTATTTT. It codes for CASSLEGGIDTQYF. The chain uses TRBV5-5 and TRBJ2-3, with D maybe TRBD2 (7 bases). Germline CDR1 SGHKS, CDR2 YYEKEE (reference sequence). V gave up 0 bases and J gave up 5 bases, with 10 bases separating them. The length of the CDR3 is 14 residues.

This clonotype has ten or more counts. V gene TRBV27 combines with J gene TRBJ1-5; TRBD1 is a possible D gene (6 bases). This CDR3 is built from 15 residues. Between the trimmed V and J ends, which lost 6 bases and 0 bases, there was a span of 12 bases. Germline values: CDR1 MNHEY, CDR2 SMNVEV (reference sequence). This CDR3 is CASSNQGYSNQPQHF. DNA for the CDR3: TGTGCCAGCAGCAACCAGGGGTATAGCAATCAGCCCCAGCATTTT.

The table lists this clonotype with a few counts. The chain employs TRBV7-3 and TRBJ1-3; tentatively, D is TRBD1 (5 bases). V lost 2 bases and J 0 bases, leaving 23 bases between the germline ends. CDR1 and CDR2 (germline): SGHTA, FQGTGA. The CDR3 spans 20 residues. The CDR3 sequence is CASSLFFDGGGPSSGNTIYF. The CDR3, as DNA: TGTGCCAGCAGCTTATTCTTCGATGGTGGGGGTCCCAGCTCTGGAAACACCATATATTTT.

This clonotype was counted many times. The chain has TRBV5-1 and TRBJ2-1; D unclear. The V and J ends lost 0 bases and 0 bases respectively, with 7 bases between them. The CDR3 consists of 15 residues. The V gene's germline CDR1 is SGHRS and CDR2 YFSETQ. Here the CDR3 reads CASSLAGVSYNEQFF. The CDR3 DNA is TGCGCCAGCAGCTTGGCAGGAGTCTCCTACAATGAGCAGTTCTTC. Full variable domain (missing parts from reference TRBV5-1 and TRBJ2-1): KAGVTQTPRYLIKTRGQQVTLSCSPISGHRSVSWYQQTPGQGLQFLFEYFSETQRNKGNFPGRFSGRQFSNSRSEMNVSTLELGDSALYLCASSLAGVSYNEQFFGPGTRLTVL.

This clonotype appeared once. The chain is built from TRBV5-1 and TRBJ2-1; TRBD2 agrees at 15 bases. The V and J ends lost 4 bases and 5 bases, in that order; junction bases with no gene match: 4. The CDR3 length is 16 residues. CDR1 and CDR2 (germline): SGHRS, YFSETQ. CDR3 amino acids: CASSPGTSGRNNEQFF. DNA of the CDR3: TGCGCCAGCAGCCCCGGGACTAGCGGGAGGAACAATGAGCAGTTCTTC.

This clonotype was detected ten times or more. This chain connects TRBV20-1 to TRBJ2-1; 8 positions match TRBD2. V was clipped by 0 bases and J by 8 bases; unmatched bases: 6. The germline V gene encodes CDR1 DFQATT and CDR2 SNEGSKA (reference sequence). The length of the CDR3 is 14 residues. Here the CDR3 reads CSAREGSGSDEQFF. As DNA, the CDR3 is TGCAGTGCTAGAGAGGGAAGCGGGAGCGATGAGCAGTTCTTC.

This clonotype was counted ten times or more. The CDR3 nucleotides read TGTGCCAGCAGTGTTATCCCGGGATATGGCTACACCTTC. Amino acid sequence: CASSVIPGYGYTF. The chain carries TRBV6-1 and TRBJ1-2; D is ambiguous. Germline V gene sequence: CDR1 MNHNS, CDR2 SASEGT. CDR3 length: 13 residues. The V gene lost 4 bases and the J gene lost 5 bases, with 11 bases spanning the gap.

This clonotype was seen only a few times. The CDR3 DNA follows: TGCAGTGCTAGAACCCCCGGGACGGCGAACACTGAAGCTTTCTTT. Translation: CSARTPGTANTEAFF. The chain combines TRBV20-1 with TRBJ1-1; D might be TRBD1 (5 bases). The CDR3 has 15 amino acids. Germline CDR1 reads DFQATT; CDR2 reads SNEGSKA (reference sequence). The V end was cut by 2 bases, the J end by 1 base, with 14 bases between.

The J gene is TRBJ1-5, the V gene TRBV4-1; D gene ambiguous. This CDR3 comprises 16 residues. Germline V gene lookup returns CDR1 MGHRA and CDR2 YSYEKL. Between the trimmed V and J ends, which lost 1 base and 2 bases, there was a span of 12 bases. Written as DNA, the CDR3 is TGCGCCAGCAGCCAAGCTGGGCTTAGTGGCAATCAGCCCCAGCATTTT. Translated: CASSQAGLSGNQPQHF.

The chain links TRBV14 to TRBJ2-2; TRBD2 matches 8 bases. V dropped 1 base and J dropped 5; count of bases not matched to a gene: 6. The germline CDR1 and CDR2 sequences are SGHDN and FVKESK. The length of the CDR3 is 16 residues. The DNA for the CDR3 is TGTGCCAGCAGCCAAGGTTTAGCGGGATCAACCGGGGAGCTGTTTTTT. Amino acids: CASSQGLAGSTGELFF.

Many counts were recorded for this clonotype. CDR3 protein: CASSSAVRDSLAGANVLTF. DNA of the CDR3: TGCGCCAGCAGCTCTGCGGTCCGGGACAGTCTAGCTGGGGCCAACGTCCTGACTTTC. The rearrangement links TRBV5-1 to TRBJ2-6, with 7 bases lining up with TRBD1. This CDR3 contains 19 residues. From germline, CDR1 is SGHRS and CDR2 YFSETQ. Germline trimming cut 3 bases from V and 2 bases from J; bases unmatched to any gene: 14.

This clonotype has a handful of counts. The V call is TRBV28, the J call TRBJ1-2; 7 nucleotides agree with TRBD1. Germline V gene lookup returns CDR1 MDHEN and CDR2 SYDVKM. V was clipped by 4 bases and J by 8 bases; unmatched bases: 10. The length of the CDR3 is 14 residues. The CDR3 nucleotides read TGTGCCAGCAGTTCGTTAACAGGGGCTTACGGCTACACCTTC. Its protein product is CASSSLTGAYGYTF.

The chain employs TRBV4-1 and TRBJ2-7; a weak D match, TRBD2 (5 bases). The CDR3 spans 15 residues. Trimming cost V 0 bases and J 2 bases, with 11 bases left between them. Germline CDR1 is MGHRA and CDR2 is YSYEKL. The CDR3 DNA reads as TGCGCCAGCAGCCAAGAATTGCGGGCGGCCTACGAGCAGTACTTC. It translates to CASSQELRAAYEQYF.

V gene TRBV3-1 combines with J gene TRBJ2-1, with D possibly matching TRBD2 (5 bases). CDR1 LGHDT and CDR2 YNNKEL come from the germline V gene (reference sequence). Trimming removed 0 bases from V and 12 bases from J, with 24 bases in between. CDR3 length: 17 amino acids. The CDR3 loop reads CASSQEMRVGRPQVQFF. The CDR3, as DNA: TGTGCCAGCAGCCAAGAAATGAGGGTGGGTAGGCCCCAGGTGCAGTTCTTC.

This chain links TRBV7-8 with TRBJ2-3; 13 bases match TRBD2. The CDR3 consists of 16 residues. The J segment lost 6 bases and the V segment lost 2 bases, leaving 5 bases of the junction unmatched. The V gene's germline CDR1 is SGHVS and CDR2 FQNEAQ. The CDR3: CASSLPTSGRSDTQYF. The CDR3 region has the DNA TGTGCCAGCAGCTTACCGACTAGCGGGAGGTCGGATACGCAGTATTTT.